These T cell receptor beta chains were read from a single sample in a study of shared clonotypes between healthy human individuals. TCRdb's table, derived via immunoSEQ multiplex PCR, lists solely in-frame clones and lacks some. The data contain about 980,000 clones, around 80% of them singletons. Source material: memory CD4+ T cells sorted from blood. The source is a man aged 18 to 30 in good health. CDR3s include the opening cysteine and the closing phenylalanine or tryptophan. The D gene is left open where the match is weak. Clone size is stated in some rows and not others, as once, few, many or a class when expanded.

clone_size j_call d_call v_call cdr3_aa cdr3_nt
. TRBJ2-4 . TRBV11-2 CASSPERLAKNIQYF TGTGCCAGCAGCCCAGAGCGCCTGGCCAAAAACATTCAGTACTTC
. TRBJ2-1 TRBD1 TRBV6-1 CASLGWTGRDNEQFF TGTGCCAGTCTGGGGTGGACAGGTCGCGACAATGAGCAGTTCTTC
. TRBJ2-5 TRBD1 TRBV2 CASSESTGGETQYF TGTGCCAGCAGTGAAAGTACAGGGGGAGAGACCCAGTACTTC
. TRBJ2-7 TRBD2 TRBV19 CASSIGSSGPYEQYF TGTGCCAGTAGTATAGGTTCTAGCGGCCCATACGAGCAGTACTTC
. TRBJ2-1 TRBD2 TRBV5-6 CASSFKTSGGNEQFF TGTGCCAGCAGCTTTAAGACTAGCGGGGGGAATGAGCAGTTCTTC
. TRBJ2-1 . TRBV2 CASSEQLASYNEQFF TGTGCCAGCAGTGAACAACTAGCCTCCTACAATGAGCAGTTCTTC
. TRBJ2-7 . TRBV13 CASSPLSTSFHEQYF TGTGCCAGCAGCCCACTCTCGACTAGTTTCCACGAGCAGTACTTC
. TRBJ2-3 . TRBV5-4 CASSFSATDTQYF TGTGCCAGCAGCTTTAGCGCCACAGATACGCAGTATTTT
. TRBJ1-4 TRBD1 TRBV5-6 CASSLAGTDLEKLFF TGTGCCAGCAGCTTGGCCGGGACAGACCTAGAAAAACTGTTTTTT
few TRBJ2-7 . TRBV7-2 CASSSRQPYEQYF TGTGCCAGCAGCTCCAGACAGCCCTACGAGCAGTACTTC
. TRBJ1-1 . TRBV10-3 CAITTGLDTEAFF TGTGCCATCACTACGGGGTTGGACACTGAAGCTTTCTTT
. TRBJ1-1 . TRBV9 CASSPVPGVNTEAFF TGTGCCAGCAGCCCCGTGCCCGGGGTGAACACTGAAGCTTTCTTT
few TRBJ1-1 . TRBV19 CASSIGAGEAFF TGTGCCAGTAGTATCGGGGCAGGGGAGGCTTTCTTT
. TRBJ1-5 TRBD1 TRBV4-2 CASSQEWPRTGDGNQPQHF TGTGCCAGCAGCCAAGAATGGCCCCGGACAGGGGACGGCAATCAGCCCCAGCATTTT
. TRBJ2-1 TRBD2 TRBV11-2 CASSLGGLGANEQFF TGTGCCAGCAGCTTAGGAGGACTAGGGGCGAATGAGCAGTTCTTC
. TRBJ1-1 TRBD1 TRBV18 CASSLDRGLEAFF TGTGCCAGCTCTTTGGACAGGGGTCTTGAAGCTTTCTTT
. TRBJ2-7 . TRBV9 CASSPRHPSYEQYF TGTGCCAGCAGCCCTCGACATCCGTCCTACGAGCAGTACTTC
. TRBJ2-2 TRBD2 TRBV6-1 CASSELAGGNTGELFF TGTGCCAGCAGTGAACTAGCGGGGGGGAACACCGGGGAGCTGTTTTTT
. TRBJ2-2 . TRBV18 CASSPPGETGELFF TGTGCCAGCTCACCGCCCGGAGAGACCGGGGAGCTGTTTTTT
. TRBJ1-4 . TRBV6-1 CASSLNRATNEKLFF TGTGCCAGCAGCTTAAACAGAGCAACTAATGAAAAACTGTTTTTT
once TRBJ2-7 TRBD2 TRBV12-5 CASGPSGGSSYEQYF TGTGCTAGTGGTCCCAGCGGGGGGAGCTCCTACGAGCAGTACTTC
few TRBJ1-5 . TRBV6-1 CASSEYLLSLNQPQHF TGTGCCAGCAGTGAATATCTCTTGTCCCTCAATCAGCCCCAGCATTTT
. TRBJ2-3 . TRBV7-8 CASSPGGGRTQYF TGTGCCAGCAGCCCAGGGGGGGGGCGAACGCAGTATTTT
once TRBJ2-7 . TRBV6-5 CASSYSRGPYEQYF TGTGCCAGCAGTTACTCCAGGGGACCCTACGAGCAGTACTTC
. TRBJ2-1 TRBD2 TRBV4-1 CASSPSPASGGYNEQFF TGCGCCAGCAGCCCCAGTCCGGCTAGCGGGGGCTACAATGAGCAGTTCTTC
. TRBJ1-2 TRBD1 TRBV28 CASNYRGPPGGYTF TGTGCCAGCAACTACAGGGGGCCACCGGGGGGCTACACCTTC
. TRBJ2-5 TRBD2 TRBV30 CAWESLAGGETQYF TGTGCCTGGGAATCTCTAGCGGGAGGAGAGACCCAGTACTTC
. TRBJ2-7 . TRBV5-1 CASSLADEQYF TGCGCCAGCAGCTTGGCGGACGAGCAGTACTTC
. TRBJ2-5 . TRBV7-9 CASSLGTTLGTQYF TGTGCCAGCAGCTTAGGGACTACGCTGGGGACCCAGTACTTC
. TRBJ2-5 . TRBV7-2 CASSPHPPSVGETQYF TGTGCCAGCAGCCCCCACCCCCCTAGCGTTGGGGAGACCCAGTACTTC
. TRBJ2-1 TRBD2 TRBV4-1 CASSQGSGGVYNEQFF TGCGCCAGCAGCCAAGGAAGCGGGGGGGTTTACAATGAGCAGTTCTTC
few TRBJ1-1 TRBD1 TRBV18 CASSPGQGIYTEAFF TGTGCCAGCTCACCAGGACAGGGAATCTACACTGAAGCTTTCTTT
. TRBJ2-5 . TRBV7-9 CASSFGGGEETQYF TGTGCCAGCAGCTTCGGAGGGGGCGAAGAGACCCAGTACTTC
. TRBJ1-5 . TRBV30 CAWSVQSNQPQHF TGTGCCTGGAGTGTACAATCCAATCAGCCCCAGCATTTT
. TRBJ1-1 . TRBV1 CTSSQEKNSEAFF TGCACCAGCAGCCAAGAAAAGAACTCTGAAGCTTTCTTT
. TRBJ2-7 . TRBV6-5 CASSYKGPDSYEQYF TGTGCCAGCAGTTACAAGGGGCCCGACTCCTACGAGCAGTACTTC
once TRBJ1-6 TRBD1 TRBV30 CAWSSRPGRGPLHF TGTGCCTGGAGTTCAAGACCGGGCAGGGGGCCCCTCCACTTT
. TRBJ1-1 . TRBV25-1 CASKGIKSAEAFF TGTGCCAGCAAGGGCATAAAGAGCGCTGAAGCTTTCTTT
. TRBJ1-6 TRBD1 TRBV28 CASSSQGRSLHF TGTGCCAGCAGTTCACAGGGGAGGTCCCTCCACTTT
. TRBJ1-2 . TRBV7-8 CASSLGPQGVGYTF TGTGCCAGCAGCTTAGGGCCCCAGGGTGTGGGCTACACCTTC
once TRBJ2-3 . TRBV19 CASTDFSRTDTQYF TGTGCCAGTACCGACTTTAGTCGCACAGATACGCAGTATTTT
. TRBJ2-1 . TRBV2 CASSESIVWFF TGTGCCAGCAGTGAGTCTATAGTCTGGTTCTTC
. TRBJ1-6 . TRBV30 CAWSGARGGTHSPLHF TGTGCCTGGTCCGGTGCGAGAGGGGGGACCCATTCACCCCTCCACTTT
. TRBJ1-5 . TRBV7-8 CASSSTGHWPQHF TGTGCCAGCAGCTCCACGGGACATTGGCCCCAGCATTTT
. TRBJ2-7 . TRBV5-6 CASSLAGQDYEQYF TGTGCCAGCAGCTTGGCCGGGCAGGACTACGAGCAGTACTTC
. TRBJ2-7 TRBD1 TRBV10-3 CATGTGSYEQYF TGTGCCACCGGGACAGGGTCCTACGAGCAGTACTTC
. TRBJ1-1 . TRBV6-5 CASSSLVGGITEAFF TGTGCCAGCAGTTCACTCGTTGGGGGAATCACTGAAGCTTTCTTT
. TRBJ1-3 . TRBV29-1 CSVRESAGYGNTIYF TGCAGCGTACGAGAATCCGCGGGGTACGGAAACACCATATATTTT
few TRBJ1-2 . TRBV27 CASSWAGHYGYTF TGTGCCAGCAGTTGGGCAGGGCACTATGGCTACACCTTC
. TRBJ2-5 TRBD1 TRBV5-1 CASSTRTGGETQYF TGCGCCAGCTCCACCCGGACAGGGGGGGAGACCCAGTACTTC
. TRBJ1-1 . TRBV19 CASSLTGSKFRAFF TGTGCCAGTAGCCTTACCGGGAGCAAATTCCGAGCTTTCTTT
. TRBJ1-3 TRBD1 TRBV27 CASSRTGVSGNTIYF TGTGCCAGCAGTCGGACAGGAGTCTCTGGAAACACCATATATTTT
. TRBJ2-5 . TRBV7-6 CASSLAFQGWETQYF TGTGCCAGCAGCTTAGCCTTCCAGGGGTGGGAGACCCAGTACTTC